Following are 9 T cell receptor beta chains from one sample sequenced in a study of radiotherapy plus CTLA-4 blockade in lung cancer. TCRdb keeps only in-frame clones here, not all; method: immunoSEQ multiplex PCR. This sample yields tens of thousands of clones, of which 70% to 85% are seen a single time; 0.79% belongs to the top ten. The sequencing used peripheral blood, collected from a patient treated with radiotherapy plus ipilimumab. Receptor source: a human donor with non-small cell lung cancer who had stable disease on radiotherapy plus ipilimumab.

The chain carries TRBV28 and TRBJ2-5; 8 bases fit TRBD1. Per germline, CDR1 MDHEN and CDR2 SYDVKM. This CDR3 spans 15 amino acids. V was pared by 6 bases and J by 3 bases, with 9 bases of the junction left unmatched. CDR3 in DNA: TGTGCCAGCAGCTGGCCAGGGGGCCAGGAAGAGACCCAGTACTTC. It encodes CASSWPGGQEETQYF.

This clone has only one observation. The chain uses TRBV12-5 and TRBJ2-1; 13 nucleotides align to TRBD2. The trim removed 0 bases at V and 6 bases at J, leaving 2 bases unmatched. In germline, CDR1 is LGHNT, CDR2 FRNRAP. CDR3 size: 16 residues. CDR3 nucleotide sequence: TGTGCTAGTGGTTTGGTACTAGCGGGAGGGCTCAATGAGCAGTTCTTC. It encodes CASGLVLAGGLNEQFF.

This sequence joins TRBV11-1 and TRBJ1-1; 8 bases map to TRBD1. The V and J ends lost 5 bases and 10 bases, in that order; junction bases with no gene match: 6. This CDR3 is built from 12 residues. Looked up from germline, CDR1 is SGHAT and CDR2 is FQDESV (reference sequence). In DNA, the CDR3 is TGTGCCAGCAGCCACCCCACAGGGGGAGCTTTCTTT. Protein sequence: CASSHPTGGAFF. Combining the CDR3 with reference TRBV11-1 and TRBJ1-1 gives the whole variable domain EAEVAQSPRYKITEKSQAVAFWCDPISGHATLYWYRQILGQGPELLVQFQDESVVDDSQLPKDRFSAERLKGVDSTLKIQPAELGDSAMYLCASSHPTGGAFFGQGTRLTVV.

As regards this clone: A read error may account for a junction end that differs from germline. This chain connects TRBV27 to TRBJ1-3; a possible D gene is TRBD1 (6 bases). Per germline, CDR1 MNHEY and CDR2 SMNVEV (reference sequence). There are 15 residues in the CDR3. Here the CDR3 DNA reads TGTGCCGGCAGCCGCCGGGGGGCAGTTGGAAACACCATATATTTT. It yields the protein CAGSRRGAVGNTIYF.

CDR3 DNA: TGTGCCTGGAGTGAGGGGGGATCGGTCTACGAGCAGTACTTC. This translates into CAWSEGGSVYEQYF. The chain couples TRBV30 to TRBJ2-7; the D gene could be TRBD1 or TRBD2 (6 bases each). The V gene lost 1 base and the J gene lost 3 bases, with 13 bases spanning the gap. This CDR3 comprises 14 residues. The germline V gene encodes CDR1 GTSNPN and CDR2 SVGIG (reference sequence).

The chain recombines TRBV5-5 with TRBJ2-1; no clear D gene. The CDR3 has 13 residues. The V gene lost 2 bases and the J gene lost 5 bases, with 8 bases spanning the gap. Germline loops: CDR1 SGHKS, CDR2 YYEKEE (reference sequence). In DNA form, the CDR3 reads TGTGCCAGCAGCTTTATTCTGGACAATGAGCAGTTCTTC. It yields the protein CASSFILDNEQFF.

The rearrangement joins TRBV14 to TRBJ2-7, with D unclear. CDR3 length: 12 amino acids. The germline V gene has CDR1 SGHDN and CDR2 FVKESK. Trimming removed 0 bases at V and 4 bases at J, with 4 bases between. In nucleotides, the CDR3 is TGTGCCAGCAGCCAAGATAGTTACGAGCAGTACTTC. Amino acid sequence: CASSQDSYEQYF.

This chain connects TRBV7-9 to TRBJ2-3; D remains ambiguous. Germline loops: CDR1 SEHNR, CDR2 FQNEAQ (reference sequence). Trimming removed 4 bases at V and 1 base at J, with 12 bases between. The CDR3 length is 15 residues. This CDR3 reads CASSSLTPGTDTQYF. As DNA, the CDR3 is TGTGCCAGCAGCTCGCTGACTCCCGGCACAGATACGCAGTATTTT.

The chain has TRBV28 and TRBJ1-2, with 7 bases that match TRBD1. V dropped 6 bases and J dropped 8; count of bases not matched to a gene: 6. CDR1 and CDR2 (germline): MDHEN, SYDVKM. CDR3 length: 12 amino acids. CDR3 loop: CASSDRVEGYTF. In DNA, the CDR3 is TGTGCCAGCAGCGACAGGGTAGAAGGCTACACCTTC.